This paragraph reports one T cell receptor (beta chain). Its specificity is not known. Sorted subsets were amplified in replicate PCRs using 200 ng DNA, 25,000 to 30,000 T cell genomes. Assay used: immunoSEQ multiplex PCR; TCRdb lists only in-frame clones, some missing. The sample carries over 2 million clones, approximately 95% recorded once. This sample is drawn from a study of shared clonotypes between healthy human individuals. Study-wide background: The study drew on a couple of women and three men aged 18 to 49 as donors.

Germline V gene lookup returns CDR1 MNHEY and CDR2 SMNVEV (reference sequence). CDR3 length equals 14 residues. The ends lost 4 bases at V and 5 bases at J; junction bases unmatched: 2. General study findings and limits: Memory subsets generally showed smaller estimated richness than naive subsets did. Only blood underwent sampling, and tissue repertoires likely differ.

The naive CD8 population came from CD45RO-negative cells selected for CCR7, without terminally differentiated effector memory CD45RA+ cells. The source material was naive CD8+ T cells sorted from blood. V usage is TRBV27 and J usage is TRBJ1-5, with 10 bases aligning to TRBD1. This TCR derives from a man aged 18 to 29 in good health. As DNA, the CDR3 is TGTGCCAGCAGTTGGACAGGGGGTGATCAGCCCCAGCATTTT. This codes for CASSWTGGDQPQHF.